Listed below are T cell receptor beta chains from one sample, sequenced in a study of shared clonotypes between healthy human individuals. Sequenced by immunoSEQ multiplex PCR; TCRdb stores in-frame clones only, minus some. Among roughly 510,000 clones listed, 75% to 80% were seen once. Sample: PBMCs. The source of these receptors is a woman in her 40s in good health. Some clones in this sample may be carry-over from other donors' samples. The CDR3 runs from the conserved cysteine through the conserved F or W. Size is omitted from some rows. Given values are once, few, many or a class for expanded clones.

>once|TRBV27|TRBJ2-7
CASSSHYGGARAGAYEQYF
>NA|TRBV5-6|TRBJ1-2
CASISWKHSIAYGYTF
>NA|TRBV29-1|TRBJ1-5
CSVAQGNSNQPQHF
>NA|TRBV11-2|TRBJ2-1
CASSLKTSGSSYNEQFF
>NA|TRBV10-3|TRBJ2-7
CATKQGLEQYF
>NA|TRBV28|TRBJ1-3
CASSIPGTSGNTIYF
>NA|TRBV18|TRBJ1-4
CASSPRLEEKLFF
>NA|TRBV7-2|TRBJ2-5
CASSLTHRETQYF
>many|TRBV6-1|TRBJ1-4
CASSERQYNEKLFF
>NA|TRBV29-1|TRBJ2-5
CSVEEGGPGETQYF
>NA|TRBV13|TRBJ2-1
CASSPSDGEQFF
>many|TRBV4-2|TRBJ1-2
CASQSSYGYTF
>NA|TRBV7-8|TRBJ2-1
CASSFDTGDQAFF
>NA|TRBV28|TRBJ2-7
CASTPGTSVYF
>NA|TRBV6-1|TRBJ1-2
CASNSGQFYGYTF
>few|TRBV7-9|TRBJ2-1
CASSPRLARYNEQFF
>NA|TRBV27|TRBJ2-5
CASSPTGFVKQTQYF
>NA|TRBV27|TRBJ2-1
CASSPQRGGYNNEQFF
>NA|TRBV28|TRBJ1-5
CASRMQGNYNQPQHF
>NA|TRBV2|TRBJ2-1
CASGTSRNNEQFF
>NA|TRBV5-4|TRBJ2-3
CASSPGVRGATDTQYF
>NA|TRBV28|TRBJ2-3
CASSYEHTTDTQYF
>NA|TRBV30|TRBJ1-6
CAWTAGQDNSPLHF
>NA|TRBV28|TRBJ1-5
CASSPLHYSNQPQHF
>NA|TRBV7-3|TRBJ2-3
CASSLRASGGPLDTQYF
>NA|TRBV5-4|TRBJ2-3
CASLGPEGGADTQYF
>NA|TRBV20-1|TRBJ2-5
CSAQQEETQYF
>once|TRBV7-2|TRBJ2-1
CASSLPYNEQFF
>NA|TRBV7-9|TRBJ2-3
CASREGQGTDTQYF
>NA|TRBV15|TRBJ2-3
CATRGGGSSDTQYF
>NA|TRBV5-6|TRBJ2-2
CASSWGTGRNTGELFF
>NA|TRBV5-1|TRBJ1-1
CASSSQQGAPEAFF
>NA|TRBV9|TRBJ2-2
CASSVSGRVTGELFF
>NA|TRBV5-4|TRBJ2-2
CASSLGGSGTGELFF
>NA|TRBV27|TRBJ1-2
CASRGSFGRDRARGGYTF
>NA|TRBV11-3|TRBJ2-1
CASSKGTARSTYNEQFF
>once|TRBV5-1|TRBJ1-1
CASSFEGWSTEAFF
>NA|TRBV2|TRBJ2-1
CASRERSGLAGYNEQFF
>few|TRBV10-3|TRBJ2-7
CAISESRSSGSYEQYF
>NA|TRBV27|TRBJ1-5
CASSLSSQYSNQPQHF
>NA|TRBV30|TRBJ2-1
CARRLAGVNNEQFF
>NA|TRBV18|TRBJ1-1
CASSREKDRGLSVNTEAFF
>NA|TRBV10-3|TRBJ2-5
CAISESRGETQYF
>NA|TRBV14|TRBJ2-1
CASSTLTSGIYNEQFF
>NA|TRBV29-1|TRBJ2-1
CSVDGAGLYNEQFF
>NA|TRBV27|TRBJ2-7
CASNQNAGREQYF
>NA|TRBV2|TRBJ2-3
CASSQSTGGADTQYF
>NA|TRBV18|TRBJ2-7
CASSPLAGANYEQYF
>NA|TRBV5-1|TRBJ1-1
CASSLGSMGTEAFF
>NA|TRBV18|TRBJ1-2
CASSPGSTNYGYTF